Presented here are 22 T cell receptor beta chains from one specimen sequenced in a study of cytomegalovirus exposure and HLA in healthy donors. The study ran its PCR with 60 Vbeta and 13 Jbeta primers. Clones were sequenced by immunoSEQ multiplex PCR, and TCRdb holds only the in-frame ones, with some missing. Among 97,000 or so clones, approximately 87% were seen once, and the ten largest hold 2.6%. The sequenced sample consisted of PBMCs. The receptors stem from a man aged 40-50 years in good health and CMV-seronegative.

The chain joins TRBV6-6 to TRBJ1-3; D is unclear. V dropped 2 bases and J dropped 0 bases, with 8 bases sitting between them. Per the germline V gene, CDR1 is MNHNY and CDR2 is SVGAGI (reference sequence). The length of the CDR3 is 15 residues. Written as DNA, the CDR3 is TGTGCCAGCAGTTACCCCGGGGACTCTGGAAACACCATATATTTT. Encoded protein: CASSYPGDSGNTIYF.

The chain combines TRBV5-1 with TRBJ1-1; the D is unclear. CDR1 and CDR2 (germline): SGHRS, YFSETQ. V lost 6 bases and J 2 bases, leaving 14 bases between the germline ends. The length of the CDR3 is 14 residues. As DNA, the CDR3 is TGCGCCAGCACCTTTGGGAGCGGAAACACTGAAGCTTTCTTT. Protein product: CASTFGSGNTEAFF.

The chain links TRBV11-2 to TRBJ2-2; a weak D match, TRBD1 (5 bases). The CDR3 consists of 13 residues. V shed 4 bases and J shed 5 bases, with 8 bases lying between them. Germline V lookup: CDR1 SGHAT, CDR2 FQNNGV. The CDR3 is CASSSGATGELFF. CDR3 bases: TGTGCCAGCAGCTCTGGGGCTACCGGGGAGCTGTTTTTT.

In the case of this clone: At one boundary the junction diverges from the germline segment, which might be a read error. The chain has TRBV7-7 and TRBJ2-3; D call uncertain. CDR3 size: 13 residues. Germline V gene lookup returns CDR1 SSHAT and CDR2 FNYEAQ (reference sequence). CDR3 sequence reads: CASSPLRADTQYF. DNA of the CDR3: TGTGCTAGCAGCCCCCTTCGGGCAGATACGCAGTATTTT.

The chain is built from TRBV14 and TRBJ1-4; D remains ambiguous. CDR1 is SGHDN and CDR2 is FVKESK in the germline V gene. Trimming shortened V by 4 bases and J by 4 bases, and 7 bases separated the two germline ends. CDR3 length: 13 amino acids. CDR3 protein: CASSRTGNEKLFF. In DNA form, the CDR3 reads TGTGCCAGCAGCCGGACTGGTAATGAAAAACTGTTTTTT.

The V gene is TRBV5-1, the J gene TRBJ2-2, with 12 nucleotides matching TRBD1. The CDR3 covers 19 residues. Germline V gives CDR1 SGHRS, CDR2 YFSETQ. V shed 3 bases and J 4 bases; nucleotides not matched to a gene: 13. CDR3: CASSYRTPGQGAGTGELFF. The CDR3 DNA follows: TGCGCCAGCAGCTACCGAACGCCGGGACAGGGGGCGGGCACCGGGGAGCTGTTTTTT.

This rearrangement joins TRBV15 to TRBJ1-4; 7 bases align to TRBD1. V was clipped by 0 bases and J by 4 bases; unmatched bases: 5. The CDR3 is 16 amino acids. Germline V gene data show CDR1 as LNHNV and CDR2 as YYDKDF (reference sequence). The CDR3 DNA sequence: TGTGCCACCAGCAGAGATTCCGGGACAGTTAATGAAAAACTGTTTTTT. Amino acid sequence: CATSRDSGTVNEKLFF.

The genes are TRBV5-4 and TRBJ1-2, with 10 positions matching TRBD1. J lost 4 bases, V lost 3 bases, and 9 bases had no gene match. This CDR3 region has 16 residues. Germline V gives CDR1 SGHNT, CDR2 YYREEE (reference sequence). For the CDR3, the DNA is TGTGCCAGCAGCTCGGACAGGGGGACCACCCCCTATGGCTACACCTTC. Protein product: CASSSDRGTTPYGYTF. The full variable domain, rest sourced from reference TRBV5-4 and TRBJ1-2, is ETGVTQSPTHLIKTRGQQVTLRCSSQSGHNTVSWYQQALGQGPQFIFQYYREEENGRGNFPPRFSGLQFPNYSSELNVNALELDDSALYLCASSSDRGTTPYGYTFGSGTRLTVV.

The V gene is TRBV29-1, the J gene TRBJ1-1; D is unclear. Germline-derived CDR1 and CDR2 are SQVTM and ANQGSEA. CDR3 length: 13 amino acids. V was cut by 8 bases and J by 0 bases, with 13 bases left in between. Here the CDR3 reads CSSEAEMNTEAFF. CDR3 bases: TGCAGCTCAGAGGCAGAAATGAACACTGAAGCTTTCTTT.

The V and J genes are TRBV7-8 and TRBJ1-3; TRBD1 matches at 8 bases. With V trimmed by 5 bases and J by 3 bases, 3 bases remained unmatched. This CDR3 comprises 14 residues. CDR1 is SGHVS and CDR2 is FQNEAQ in the germline V gene. The CDR3 coding sequence is TGTGCCAGCAGCCCCGGGACAGGTGGAAACACCATATATTTT. It encodes CASSPGTGGNTIYF. Filled out from reference TRBV7-8 and TRBJ1-3, the complete variable domain reads GAGVSQSPRYKVAKRGQDVALRCDPISGHVSLFWYQQALGQGPEFLTYFQNEAQLDKSGLPSDRFFAERPEGSVSTLKIQRTQQEDSAVYLCASSPGTGGNTIYFGEGSWLTVV.

Here the CDR3 DNA reads TGTGCCAGCAGCGCCGGGGTAGACCTTTATGGCTACACCTTC. It is translated as CASSAGVDLYGYTF. The chain has TRBV14 and TRBJ1-2; no definite D call. V lost 5 bases, J lost 5 bases, and 15 bases lay in between. Germline-derived CDR1 and CDR2 are SGHDN and FVKESK. CDR3 length: 14 residues.

This chain joins TRBV6-5 and TRBJ2-7, with a possible D match to TRBD1 (5 bases). V shed 6 bases and J shed 6 bases, with 9 bases lying between them. The CDR3 has 11 residues. Germline CDR1 and CDR2: MNHEY and SVGAGI. The CDR3 loop is CASSQGPEQYF. Written as DNA, the CDR3 is TGTGCCAGCAGCCAGGGTCCCGAGCAGTACTTC.

The chain has TRBV18 and TRBJ1-4; 7 bases align to TRBD1. The V segment lost 4 bases and the J segment 4 bases; nucleotides outside the gene matches: 3. The germline CDR1 and CDR2 sequences are KGHSH and LQKENI. CDR3 length equals 14 residues. In DNA form, the CDR3 reads TGTGCCAGCTCACGACAGGGAGATAATGAAAAACTGTTTTTT. Translating gives CASSRQGDNEKLFF.

This clone was counted only a few times. The DNA of the CDR3 is TGTGCCAGCAGTCCTCCGGGACAGGGCGGGTCACCCCTCCACTTT. Translating gives CASSPPGQGGSPLHF. This sequence joins TRBV7-2 and TRBJ1-6; 9 nucleotides agree with TRBD1. The CDR3 runs to 15 residues. The ends lost 6 bases at V and 10 bases at J; junction bases unmatched: 10. Looked up from germline, CDR1 is SGHTA and CDR2 is FQGNSA.

This CDR3 reads CASSQSGGGQPQHF. Here the CDR3 DNA reads TGTGCCAGCAGCCAGTCAGGGGGAGGTCAGCCCCAGCATTTT. V is TRBV16 and J is TRBJ1-5; 7 bases line up with TRBD1. The V gene end was trimmed by 3 bases and the J gene end by 6 bases; junction bases not matched to a gene: 5. The germline V gene encodes CDR1 KGHSY and CDR2 FQNENV. CDR3 length: 14 amino acids.

The chain recombines TRBV15 with TRBJ2-2; TRBD1 agrees at 8 bases. Trimming took 1 base from V and 6 from J; bases not matched to a gene: 4. Germline-derived CDR1 and CDR2 are LNHNV and YYDKDF (reference sequence). CDR3 length: 15 residues. DNA of the CDR3: TGTGCCACCAGCAGAGGGACAGGGAATGCCGGGGAGCTGTTTTTT. Translation: CATSRGTGNAGELFF. Supplemented by reference TRBV15 and TRBJ2-2, the full variable domain reads DAMVIQNPRYQVTQFGKPVTLSCSQTLNHNVMYWYQQKSSQAPKLLFHYYDKDFNNEADTPDNFQSRRPNTSFCFLDIRSPGLGDTAMYLCATSRGTGNAGELFFGEGSRLTVL.

This chain's CDR3 is CASSPRTGAGLPLHF. CDR3 in DNA: TGTGCCAGCAGCCCCAGGACAGGGGCGGGATTACCCCTCCACTTT. The V call is TRBV7-2, the J call TRBJ1-6; 9 bases map to TRBD1. Germline assignment: CDR1 SGHTA and CDR2 FQGNSA. Trimming at V came to 5 bases and at J to 12 bases, leaving 11 bases not matched to a gene. The CDR3 spans 15 residues.

The genes are TRBV15 and TRBJ1-4, with 8 bases identical to TRBD1. Per the germline V gene, CDR1 is LNHNV and CDR2 is YYDKDF (reference sequence). CDR3 length: 15 residues. Unmatched junction bases numbered 7, after V lost 6 bases and J lost 4 bases. CDR3 in DNA: TGTGCCACCAGTTGGACAGGGAATATTAATGAAAAACTGTTTTTT. This gives the protein CATSWTGNINEKLFF.

The chain has TRBV9 and TRBJ2-1; D perhaps matches TRBD1 (6 bases). Germline V CDR1 and CDR2: SGDLS, YYNGEE. The CDR3 consists of 13 residues. V was pared by 0 bases and J by 7 bases, with 8 bases between. The CDR3 bases are TGTGCCAGCAGCGTAGACAGGGCGAATGAGCAGTTCTTC. Translated, it gives CASSVDRANEQFF.

The rearrangement joins TRBV30 to TRBJ2-5, with D maybe TRBD2 (5 bases). The CDR3 contains 16 residues. CDR1 is GTSNPN and CDR2 is SVGIG in the germline V gene (reference sequence). V lost 3 bases, J lost 2 bases, and 19 bases lay in between. CDR3 DNA sequence: TGTGCCTGGAGCGCGCCTCTAGCTTGGAGGCAAGAGACCCAGTACTTC. It encodes CAWSAPLAWRQETQYF. The complete variable domain, with remaining parts taken from reference TRBV30 and TRBJ2-5, reads SQTIHQWPATLVQPVGSPLSLECTVEGTSNPNLYWYRQAAGRGLQLLFYSVGIGQISSEVPQNLSASRPQDRQFILSSKKLLLSDSGFYLCAWSAPLAWRQETQYFGPGTRLLVL.

This chain links TRBV7-2 with TRBJ2-1; no definite D call. CDR1 SGHTA and CDR2 FQGNSA come from the germline V gene. Trimming cost V 1 base and J 11 bases, with 6 bases left between them. The CDR3 loop spans 11 amino acids. CDR3 protein: CASSLGSQQFF. CDR3 DNA: TGTGCCAGCAGCTTAGGGAGTCAGCAGTTCTTC.

This clone was picked up a small number of times. DNA of the CDR3: TGTGCCAGCAGCTCGTGGCCTACAGGGGCTGCCTATGGCTACACCTTC. Protein: CASSSWPTGAAYGYTF. The chain carries TRBV5-6 and TRBJ1-2, with 7 bases that match TRBD1. Germline CDR1 and CDR2: SGHDT and YYEEEE. After removal of 3 bases from V and 4 bases from J, the junction contained 12 bases not matched to a gene. The CDR3 spans 16 residues.